This TCR beta chain was observed in a study of shared clonotypes between healthy human individuals. Adult Caucasians living in Nashville, Tennessee made up all of the donors. A CD45RA+ naive subset and a CD45RA-negative memory subset were split from CD4+ cells. Notes on the study in general: Sample collection involved blood only; tissue repertoires are likely different. Among donors, sharing of clonotypes was expected to be affected by sequencing depth.

The length of the CDR3 is 15 residues. V was trimmed by 1 base and J by 8 bases, leaving 15 bases between them. Germline V CDR1 and CDR2: SGHAT, FQNNGV. This clone was observed once. No antigen is known for it. Only in-frame clones appear in the TCRdb table, and some are missing; sequencing was by immunoSEQ multiplex PCR. The sample carries 180,000 or so clones, approximately 95% recorded once. The chain has TRBV11-2 and TRBJ1-3; D is possibly TRBD1 (5 bases). The specimen sequenced was naive CD4+ T cells sorted from blood. Subset denoted: CD45RA+ positively selected. This receptor was taken from a woman in her thirties in good health. The CDR3: CASSLVRGSRYTIYF. The CDR3 coding sequence is TGTGCCAGCAGCTTAGTCCGGGGCTCGCGATACACCATATATTTT.